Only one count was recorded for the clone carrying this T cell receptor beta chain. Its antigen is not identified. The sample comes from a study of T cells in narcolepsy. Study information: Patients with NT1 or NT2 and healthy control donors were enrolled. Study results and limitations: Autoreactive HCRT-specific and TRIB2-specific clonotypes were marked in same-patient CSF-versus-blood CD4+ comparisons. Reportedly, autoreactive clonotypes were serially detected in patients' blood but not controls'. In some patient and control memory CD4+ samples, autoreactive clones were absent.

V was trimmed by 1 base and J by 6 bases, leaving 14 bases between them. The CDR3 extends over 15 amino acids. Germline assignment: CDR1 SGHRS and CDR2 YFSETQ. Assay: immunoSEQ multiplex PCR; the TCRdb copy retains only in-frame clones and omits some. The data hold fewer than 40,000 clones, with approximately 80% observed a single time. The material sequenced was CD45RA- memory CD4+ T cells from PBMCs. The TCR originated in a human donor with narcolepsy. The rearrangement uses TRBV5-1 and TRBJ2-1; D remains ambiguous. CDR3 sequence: CASSLSAVSVNEQFF. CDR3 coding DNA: TGCGCCAGCAGCTTGAGCGCGGTATCCGTCAATGAGCAGTTCTTC.